This T cell receptor (beta chain) was recovered during a study of patients and donors after allogeneic stem cell transplantation. There are 12 residues in the CDR3. CDR1 and CDR2 from the germline V gene are SEHNR and FQNEAQ (reference sequence). V shed 11 bases and J shed 1 base, with 11 bases lying between them. This clonotype was recorded a few times. MiXCR, run by TCRdb on the RT-PCR reads, gives a single entry per CDR3 protein. Of 400,000 to 450,000 distinct CDR3 sequences listed, approximately 16% are singletons. Input material: blood, either unsorted or a sorted T cell fraction (not recorded which). The TCR was taken from a human donor who was either an allogeneic HSCT recipient or a stem cell or donor lymphocyte infusion donor (not recorded which). It is not recorded whose cells these are; they may come from a transplant donor. The genes are TRBV7-9 and TRBJ1-1; D possibly corresponds to TRBD1 (6 bases). The CDR3 is CAVGGPNTEAFF. As DNA, the CDR3 is TGTGCCGTCGGGGGCCCGAACACTGAAGCTTTCTTT. The variable domain in full, completed from reference TRBV7-9 and TRBJ1-1, reads DTGVSQNPRHKITKRGQNVTFRCDPISEHNRLYWYRQTLGQGPEFLTYFQNEAQLEKSRLLSDRFSAERPKGSFSTLEIQRTEQGDSAMYLCAVGGPNTEAFFGQGTRLTVV.